A selection of T cell receptor beta chains follows, all from one sample in a study of glioma-infiltrating T cells. TCRdb reprocessed the multiplex PCR reads with MiXCR, giving one entry per CDR3 protein. Here the sample spans over 130,000 distinct CDR3 sequences, around 42% being singletons. The specimen sequenced was glioma tissue, nonneoplastic brain tissue, or PBMCs (not recorded which). The receptors shown here come from a human donor with low-grade glioma or glioblastoma, undergoing nonglioma brain surgery, or in good health (not recorded which). CDR3s include the opening cysteine and the closing phenylalanine or tryptophan. A D gene is named only where the DNA matches it firmly. Size is omitted from some rows. Given values are once, few, many or a class for expanded clones.

clone size: -; J gene: TRBJ2-1; D gene: TRBD1; V gene: TRBV6-2/TRBV6-3; CDR3 protein: CASSYLDRGPYNEQLF; CDR3 DNA: TGTGCCAGCAGTTACCTAGACAGGGGCCCCTACAATGAGCAGCTCTTC
clone size: -; J gene: TRBJ1-5; D gene: TRBD1; V gene: TRBV28; CDR3 protein: CASSPGTGYPLWNQPQHF; CDR3 DNA: TGTGCCAGCAGTCCCGGGACAGGGTATCCCCTTTGGAATCAGCCCCAGCATTTT
clone size: -; J gene: TRBJ2-5; D gene: -; V gene: TRBV27; CDR3 protein: CASSAGSTGKGTQYF; CDR3 DNA: TGTGCCAGCAGTGCCGGGTCCACGGGAAAGGGGACCCAGTACTTC
clone size: -; J gene: TRBJ2-1; D gene: TRBD2; V gene: TRBV6-1; CDR3 protein: CASSPRLAGNREQFF; CDR3 DNA: TGTGCTAGCAGCCCCAGACTAGCGGGGAATCGAGAGCAGTTCTTC
clone size: -; J gene: TRBJ2-5; D gene: -; V gene: TRBV2; CDR3 protein: CASSEYSLTGETQYF; CDR3 DNA: TGTGCCAGCAGTGAATACAGTCTAACTGGAGAGACCCAGTACTTC
clone size: -; J gene: TRBJ2-1; D gene: TRBD2; V gene: TRBV29-1; CDR3 protein: CSGIWTSEVQFF; CDR3 DNA: TGCAGCGGAATCTGGACTAGCGAAGTGCAGTTCTTC
clone size: -; J gene: TRBJ1-6; D gene: -; V gene: TRBV28; CDR3 protein: CASSFWGANSPLHF; CDR3 DNA: TGTGCCAGCAGCTTCTGGGGCGCCAATTCACCCCTCCACTTT
clone size: once; J gene: TRBJ2-5; D gene: TRBD1; V gene: TRBV6-6; CDR3 protein: CASSYWDRPQETQYF; CDR3 DNA: TGTGCCAGCAGTTACTGGGACAGGCCTCAAGAGACCCAGTACTTC
clone size: -; J gene: TRBJ2-7; D gene: -; V gene: TRBV7-2; CDR3 protein: CASRPQRYEQYF; CDR3 DNA: TGTGCCAGCAGACCCCAGCGGTACGAGCAGTACTTC
clone size: -; J gene: TRBJ2-5; D gene: -; V gene: TRBV4-1; CDR3 protein: CASSQARTGETQYF; CDR3 DNA: TGCGCCAGCAGCCAAGCACGGACTGGTGAGACCCAGTACTTC
clone size: few; J gene: TRBJ2-3; D gene: TRBD2; V gene: TRBV7-2; CDR3 protein: CASSIRLAGGRDTQYF; CDR3 DNA: TGTGCCAGCAGCATACGACTAGCGGGGGGCCGGGATACGCAGTATTTT
clone size: many; J gene: TRBJ1-1; D gene: -; V gene: TRBV20-1; CDR3 protein: CSAGGGDTEAFF; CDR3 DNA: TGCAGTGCTGGGGGTGGTGATACTGAAGCTTTCTTT
clone size: -; J gene: TRBJ1-6; D gene: -; V gene: TRBV6-1; CDR3 protein: CASKGGSYNSPLHF; CDR3 DNA: TGTGCCAGCAAGGGGGGCTCCTATAATTCACCCCTCCACTTT
clone size: -; J gene: TRBJ1-1; D gene: -; V gene: TRBV6-2/TRBV6-3; CDR3 protein: CASIQSQERENTEAFF; CDR3 DNA: TGTGCCAGCATTCAATCCCAGGAGAGGGAGAACACTGAAGCTTTCTTT
clone size: -; J gene: TRBJ1-1; D gene: -; V gene: TRBV19; CDR3 protein: CASSISGAYTEAFF; CDR3 DNA: TGTGCCAGTAGTATCTCAGGGGCCTACACTGAAGCTTTCTTT
clone size: -; J gene: TRBJ1-5; D gene: TRBD1; V gene: TRBV20-1; CDR3 protein: CSARVDRNQPQHF; CDR3 DNA: TGCAGTGCTAGGGTGGACAGGAATCAGCCCCAGCATTTT
clone size: -; J gene: TRBJ2-2; D gene: TRBD1; V gene: TRBV6-1; CDR3 protein: CASSLGQGNTGELFF; CDR3 DNA: TGTGCCAGCAGCCTGGGACAGGGGAACACCGGGGAGCTGTTTTTT
clone size: -; J gene: TRBJ2-7; D gene: TRBD1; V gene: TRBV27; CDR3 protein: CASGQDKYNEQYF; CDR3 DNA: TGTGCCAGCGGACAGGATAAGTACAACGAGCAGTACTTC
clone size: few; J gene: TRBJ2-7; D gene: -; V gene: TRBV27; CDR3 protein: CASSLSGYPPYEQYF; CDR3 DNA: TGTGCCAGCAGTTTATCAGGGTATCCCCCCTACGAGCAGTACTTC
clone size: -; J gene: TRBJ2-1; D gene: TRBD2; V gene: TRBV20-1; CDR3 protein: CSSNQRESNGQFF; CDR3 DNA: TGCAGTAGCAACCAGCGGGAGAGCAATGGGCAGTTCTTC
clone size: -; J gene: TRBJ1-5; D gene: -; V gene: TRBV2; CDR3 protein: CASRKEAGHSNQPQHF; CDR3 DNA: TGTGCCAGCAGGAAAGAGGCCGGGCATAGCAATCAGCCCCAGCATTTT
clone size: -; J gene: TRBJ2-3; D gene: -; V gene: TRBV4-1; CDR3 protein: CASSQDAIGADNTDTQYF; CDR3 DNA: TGCGCCAGCAGCCAAGACGCCATTGGAGCGGATAACACAGATACGCAGTATTTT
clone size: few; J gene: TRBJ1-5; D gene: -; V gene: TRBV7-2; CDR3 protein: CASSSASGGLGNQPQHF; CDR3 DNA: TGTGCCAGCAGTTCGGCCAGCGGGGGGCTTGGCAATCAGCCCCAGCATTTT
clone size: -; J gene: TRBJ1-3; D gene: -; V gene: TRBV27; CDR3 protein: CASTLDGEGNTIYF; CDR3 DNA: TGTGCCAGCACCTTGGACGGTGAAGGAAACACCATATATTTT
clone size: many; J gene: TRBJ2-5; D gene: -; V gene: TRBV6-2/TRBV6-3; CDR3 protein: CASGKRGRETQYF; CDR3 DNA: TGTGCCAGCGGAAAAAGGGGAAGAGAGACCCAGTACTTC
clone size: -; J gene: TRBJ2-1; D gene: TRBD2; V gene: TRBV6-6; CDR3 protein: CASSYGLAGASEQFF; CDR3 DNA: TGTGCCAGCAGTTACGGACTAGCGGGAGCAAGTGAGCAGTTCTTC
clone size: few; J gene: TRBJ2-3; D gene: -; V gene: TRBV25-1; CDR3 protein: CASSDTLWDTQYF; CDR3 DNA: TGTGCCAGCAGTGATACCCTGTGGGATACGCAGTATTTT
clone size: many; J gene: TRBJ1-2; D gene: -; V gene: TRBV6-1; CDR3 protein: CASSAKGIYTF; CDR3 DNA: TGTGCCAGCAGTGCTAAAGGAATCTACACCTTC
clone size: many; J gene: TRBJ2-3; D gene: -; V gene: TRBV6-6; CDR3 protein: CASSYGVPPHTQYF; CDR3 DNA: TGTGCCAGCAGTTACGGAGTCCCCCCCCATACGCAGTATTTT
clone size: -; J gene: TRBJ2-5; D gene: -; V gene: TRBV4-1; CDR3 protein: CASSPRAQRGQETQYF; CDR3 DNA: TGCGCCAGCAGCCCACGGGCCCAAAGGGGGCAAGAGACCCAGTACTTC
clone size: -; J gene: TRBJ1-1; D gene: -; V gene: TRBV20-1; CDR3 protein: CSAHRTLRAFF; CDR3 DNA: TGCAGTGCTCATAGGACCTTGAGAGCTTTCTTT
clone size: -; J gene: TRBJ2-2; D gene: -; V gene: TRBV6-1; CDR3 protein: CASSYGLNTGELFF; CDR3 DNA: TGTGCCAGCAGTTACGGGCTTAACACCGGGGAGCTGTTTTTT
clone size: -; J gene: TRBJ1-1; D gene: TRBD1; V gene: TRBV4-3; CDR3 protein: CASSQGDRVKTKAFF; CDR3 DNA: TGCGCCAGCAGCCAAGGTGACAGGGTTAAAACTAAAGCTTTCTTT
clone size: -; J gene: TRBJ2-3; D gene: -; V gene: TRBV19; CDR3 protein: CASSIRRGSDTQYF; CDR3 DNA: TGTGCCAGTAGTATAAGGCGGGGTTCAGATACGCAGTATTTT
clone size: -; J gene: TRBJ1-1; D gene: TRBD1; V gene: TRBV6-5; CDR3 protein: CASSYSSGTGVNTEAFF; CDR3 DNA: TGTGCCAGCAGTTACTCGTCCGGGACAGGTGTGAACACTGAAGCTTTCTTT
clone size: few; J gene: TRBJ1-2; D gene: -; V gene: TRBV25-1; CDR3 protein: CASSEYGDGDGYTF; CDR3 DNA: TGTGCCAGCAGTGAATACGGTGACGGGGATGGCTACACCTTC
clone size: -; J gene: TRBJ1-2; D gene: -; V gene: TRBV28; CDR3 protein: CASSLTLSYGYTF; CDR3 DNA: TGTGCCAGCAGCCTCACTTTATCGTATGGCTACACCTTC
clone size: -; J gene: TRBJ1-3; D gene: -; V gene: TRBV10-2; CDR3 protein: CASSEKTSSGNTIYF; CDR3 DNA: TGCGCCAGCAGTGAGAAGACGAGCTCTGGAAACACCATATATTTT
clone size: -; J gene: TRBJ2-7; D gene: TRBD1; V gene: TRBV6-1; CDR3 protein: CASSSRTGLEQYF; CDR3 DNA: TGTGCCAGCAGTTCCCGGACAGGGCTCGAGCAGTACTTC
clone size: -; J gene: TRBJ1-1; D gene: -; V gene: TRBV7-6; CDR3 protein: CASSFSRGSEAFF; CDR3 DNA: TGTGCCAGCAGCTTTTCACGGGGTAGTGAAGCTTTCTTT
clone size: -; J gene: TRBJ2-7; D gene: -; V gene: TRBV28; CDR3 protein: CASSLNDRSYEQYF; CDR3 DNA: TGTGCCAGCAGTTTAAACGACAGGTCCTACGAGCAGTACTTC
clone size: few; J gene: TRBJ1-1; D gene: -; V gene: TRBV6-1; CDR3 protein: CASSSVTRNTEAFF; CDR3 DNA: TGTGCCAGCAGTTCGGTGACACGGAACACTGAAGCTTTCTTT
clone size: few; J gene: TRBJ2-3; D gene: -; V gene: TRBV7-2; CDR3 protein: CASSDRTTSQLEYF; CDR3 DNA: TGTGCCAGCAGCGATCGGACTACCAGCCAGTTGGAGTATTTT
clone size: few; J gene: TRBJ1-4; D gene: -; V gene: TRBV27; CDR3 protein: CASIGNEKLFF; CDR3 DNA: TGTGCCAGCATTGGAAATGAAAAACTGTTTTTT
clone size: few; J gene: TRBJ2-1; D gene: -; V gene: TRBV7-2; CDR3 protein: CASSLEGRVLNEQFF; CDR3 DNA: TGTGCCAGCAGCTTAGAAGGTCGGGTACTCAATGAGCAGTTCTTC